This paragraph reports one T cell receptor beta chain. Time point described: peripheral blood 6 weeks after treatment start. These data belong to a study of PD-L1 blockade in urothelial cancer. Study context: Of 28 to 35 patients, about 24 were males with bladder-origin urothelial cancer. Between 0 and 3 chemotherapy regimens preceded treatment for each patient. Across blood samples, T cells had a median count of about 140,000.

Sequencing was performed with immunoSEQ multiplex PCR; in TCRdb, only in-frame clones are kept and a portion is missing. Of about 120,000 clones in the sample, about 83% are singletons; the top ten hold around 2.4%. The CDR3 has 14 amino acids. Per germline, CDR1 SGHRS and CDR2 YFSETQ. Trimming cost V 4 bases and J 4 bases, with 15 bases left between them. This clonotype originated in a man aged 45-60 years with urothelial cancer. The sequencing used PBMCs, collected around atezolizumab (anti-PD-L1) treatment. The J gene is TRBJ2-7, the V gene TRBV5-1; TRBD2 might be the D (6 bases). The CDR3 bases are TGCGCCAGCAGCGTCCGGGACTCCACTTACGAGCAGTACTTC. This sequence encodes CASSVRDSTYEQYF.